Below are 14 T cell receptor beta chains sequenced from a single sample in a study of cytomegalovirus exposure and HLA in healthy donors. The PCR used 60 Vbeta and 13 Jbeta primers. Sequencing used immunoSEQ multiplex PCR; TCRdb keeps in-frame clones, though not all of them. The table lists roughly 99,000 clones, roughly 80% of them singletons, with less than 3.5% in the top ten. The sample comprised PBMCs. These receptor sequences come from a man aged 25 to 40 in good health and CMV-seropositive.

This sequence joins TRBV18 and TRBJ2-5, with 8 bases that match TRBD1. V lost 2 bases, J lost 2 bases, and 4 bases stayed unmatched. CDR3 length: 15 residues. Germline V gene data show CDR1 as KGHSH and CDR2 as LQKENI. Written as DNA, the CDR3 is TGTGCCAGCTCACCAAGGGACAGGACTCAAGAGACCCAGTACTTC. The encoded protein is CASSPRDRTQETQYF. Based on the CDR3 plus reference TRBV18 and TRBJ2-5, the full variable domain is NAGVMQNPRHLVRRRGQEARLRCSPMKGHSHVYWYRQLPEEGLKFMVYLQKENIIDESGMPKERFSAEFPKEGPSILRIQQVVRGDSAAYFCASSPRDRTQETQYFGPGTRLLVL.

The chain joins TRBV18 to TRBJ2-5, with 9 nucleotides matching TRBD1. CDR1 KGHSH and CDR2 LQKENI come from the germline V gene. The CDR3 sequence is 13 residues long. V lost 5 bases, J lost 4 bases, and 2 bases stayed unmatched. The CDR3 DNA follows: TGTGCCAGCTCATCGGACAGGGGAGAGACCCAGTACTTC. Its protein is CASSSDRGETQYF.

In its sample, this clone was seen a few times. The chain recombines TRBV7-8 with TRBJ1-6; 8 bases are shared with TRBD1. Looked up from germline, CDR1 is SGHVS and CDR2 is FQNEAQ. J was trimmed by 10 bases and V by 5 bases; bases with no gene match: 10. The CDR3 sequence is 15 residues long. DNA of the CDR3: TGTGCCAGCAGCGACAGACAGGGGCTCCGGTCACCCCTCCACTTT. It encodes CASSDRQGLRSPLHF. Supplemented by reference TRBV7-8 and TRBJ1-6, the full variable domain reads GAGVSQSPRYKVAKRGQDVALRCDPISGHVSLFWYQQALGQGPEFLTYFQNEAQLDKSGLPSDRFFAERPEGSVSTLKIQRTQQEDSAVYLCASSDRQGLRSPLHFGNGTRLTVT.

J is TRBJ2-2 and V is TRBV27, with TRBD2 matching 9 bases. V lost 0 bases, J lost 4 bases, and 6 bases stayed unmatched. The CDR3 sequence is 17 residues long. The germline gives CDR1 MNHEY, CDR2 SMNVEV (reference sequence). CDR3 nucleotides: TGTGCCAGCAGTTTATCCCGGCTAGCGGGGAGCACCGGGGAGCTGTTTTTT. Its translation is CASSLSRLAGSTGELFF.

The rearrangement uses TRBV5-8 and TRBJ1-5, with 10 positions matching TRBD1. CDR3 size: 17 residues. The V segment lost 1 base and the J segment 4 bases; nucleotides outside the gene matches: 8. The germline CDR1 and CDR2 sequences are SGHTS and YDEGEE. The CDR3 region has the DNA TGTGCCAGCAGCTTGCCACCGGGACAGGGGAGGAATCAGCCCCAGCATTTT. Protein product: CASSLPPGQGRNQPQHF. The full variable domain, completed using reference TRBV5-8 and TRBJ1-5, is EAGVTQSPTHLIKTRGQQATLRCSPISGHTSVYWYQQALGLGLQFLLWYDEGEERNRGNFPPRFSGRQFPNYSSELNVNALELEDSALYLCASSLPPGQGRNQPQHFGDGTRLSIL.

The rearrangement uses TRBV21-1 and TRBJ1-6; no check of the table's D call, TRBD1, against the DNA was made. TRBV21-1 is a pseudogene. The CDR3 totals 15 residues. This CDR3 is CASSKERHFNSPLHF. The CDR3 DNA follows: TGTGCCAGCAGCAAAGAGAGACACTTCAATTCACCCCTCCACTTT.

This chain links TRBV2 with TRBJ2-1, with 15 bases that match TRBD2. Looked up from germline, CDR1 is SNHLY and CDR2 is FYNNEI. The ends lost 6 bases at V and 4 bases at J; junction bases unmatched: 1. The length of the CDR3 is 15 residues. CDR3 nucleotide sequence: TGTGCCAGCAGCGGACTAGCGGGGGGGTACAATGAGCAGTTCTTC. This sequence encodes CASSGLAGGYNEQFF.

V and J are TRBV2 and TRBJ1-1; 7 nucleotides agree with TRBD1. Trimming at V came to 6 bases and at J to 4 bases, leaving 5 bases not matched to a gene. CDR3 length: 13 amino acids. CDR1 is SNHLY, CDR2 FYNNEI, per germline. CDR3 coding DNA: TGTGCCAGCAGAACAACAGGGGCCACTGAAGCTTTCTTT. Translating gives CASRTTGATEAFF. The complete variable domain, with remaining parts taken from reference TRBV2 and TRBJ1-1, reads EPEVTQTPSHQVTQMGQEVILRCVPISNHLYFYWYRQILGQKVEFLVSFYNNEISEKSEIFDDQFSVERPDGSNFTLKIRSTKLEDSAMYFCASRTTGATEAFFGQGTRLTVV.

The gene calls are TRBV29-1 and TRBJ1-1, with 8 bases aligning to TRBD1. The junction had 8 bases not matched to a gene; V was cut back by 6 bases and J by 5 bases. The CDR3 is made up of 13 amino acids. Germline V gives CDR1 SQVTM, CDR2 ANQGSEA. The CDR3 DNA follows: TGCAGCGTCGAGACAGGGGAAAGGACTGAAGCTTTCTTT. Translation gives CSVETGERTEAFF.

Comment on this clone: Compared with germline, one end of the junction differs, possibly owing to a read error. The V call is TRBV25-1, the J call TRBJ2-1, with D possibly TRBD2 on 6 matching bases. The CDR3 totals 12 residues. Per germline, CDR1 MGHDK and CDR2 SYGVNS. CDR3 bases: TGTGCCAGCAGTGAATATGGGGGGAGCAGTGTCTTC. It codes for CASSEYGGSSVF.

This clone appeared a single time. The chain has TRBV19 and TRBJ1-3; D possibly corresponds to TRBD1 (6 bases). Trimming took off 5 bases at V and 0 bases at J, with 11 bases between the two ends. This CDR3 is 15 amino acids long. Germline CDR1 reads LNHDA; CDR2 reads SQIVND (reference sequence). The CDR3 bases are TGTGCCAGTAGTTTGGACAGATTCTCTGGAAACACCATATATTTT. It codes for CASSLDRFSGNTIYF.

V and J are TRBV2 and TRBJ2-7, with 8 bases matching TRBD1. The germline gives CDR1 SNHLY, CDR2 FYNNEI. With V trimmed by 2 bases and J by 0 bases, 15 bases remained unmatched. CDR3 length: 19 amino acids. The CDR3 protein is CASSEWNGQGIGSSYEQYF. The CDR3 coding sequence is TGTGCCAGCAGTGAATGGAACGGACAGGGCATTGGAAGCTCCTACGAGCAGTACTTC.

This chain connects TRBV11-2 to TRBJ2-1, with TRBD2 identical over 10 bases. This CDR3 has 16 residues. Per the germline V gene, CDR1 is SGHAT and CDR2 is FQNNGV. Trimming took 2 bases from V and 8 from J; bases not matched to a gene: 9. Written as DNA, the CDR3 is TGTGCCAGCAGCTTAAGGGCTAGCGGGGGAAAGGATGAGCAGTTCTTC. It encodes CASSLRASGGKDEQFF.

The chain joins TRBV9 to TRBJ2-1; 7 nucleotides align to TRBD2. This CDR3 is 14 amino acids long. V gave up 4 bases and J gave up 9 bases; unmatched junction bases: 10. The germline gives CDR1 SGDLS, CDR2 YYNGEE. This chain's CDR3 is CASSPAWGEGEQFF. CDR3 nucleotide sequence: TGTGCCAGCAGCCCTGCCTGGGGGGAGGGTGAGCAGTTCTTC.